The 17 T cell receptor beta chains presented below share a single source sample, sequenced in a study of beta chain features in type 1 diabetes. The investigators reverse transcribed all of the isolated RNA, so they sequenced expressed TCRB transcripts. The method was immunoSEQ multiplex PCR; TCRdb's version includes in-frame clones alone and lacks a portion of them. In the table there are 200,000 to 250,000 clones, 9.6% of which are singletons. Sequenced: naive CD4+ T cells from blood. These receptors came from a young woman in good health.

J is TRBJ1-1 and V is TRBV7-9; the match to TRBD1 covers 10 bases. V lost 4 bases to trimming and J lost 7 bases; unmatched junction nucleotides: 3. Germline V gene data show CDR1 as SEHNR and CDR2 as FQNEAQ (reference sequence). The CDR3 sequence is 13 residues long. The CDR3 loop is CASSSDRGVEAFF. CDR3 bases: TGTGCCAGCAGCTCGGACAGGGGGGTTGAAGCTTTCTTT.

This clone was observed a handful of times. CDR3 sequence reads: CASSEPRQGKYDEQFF. The CDR3 nucleotides are TGTGCCAGCAGTGAACCTAGACAGGGTAAATACGATGAGCAGTTCTTC. This chain joins TRBV25-1 and TRBJ2-1; 7 nucleotides match TRBD1. Looked up from germline, CDR1 is MGHDK and CDR2 is SYGVNS. Trimming removed 2 bases from V and 8 bases from J; junction bases left unmatched: 12. The CDR3 is 16 amino acids. Using reference TRBV25-1 and TRBJ2-1 for the parts outside the CDR3, the full variable domain is EADIYQTPRYLVIGTGKKITLECSQTMGHDKMYWYQQDPGMELHLIHYSYGVNSTEKGDLSSESTVSRIRTEHFPLTLESARPSHTSQYLCASSEPRQGKYDEQFFGPGTRLTVL.

This clone was counted a single time. The chain joins TRBV27 to TRBJ2-3; 7 bases line up with TRBD2. The CDR3 length is 16 residues. V was clipped by 2 bases and J by 7 bases; unmatched bases: 12. Germline CDR1 is MNHEY and CDR2 is SMNVEV (reference sequence). The CDR3 sequence is CASSLRTGTTTYTQYF. CDR3 DNA: TGTGCCAGCAGTTTAAGGACCGGGACTACGACTTATACGCAGTATTTT.

The rearrangement joins TRBV7-2 to TRBJ2-1; 10 bases match TRBD2. The CDR3 consists of 19 residues. J lost 2 bases, V lost 5 bases, and 15 bases had no gene match. Germline CDR1 and CDR2: SGHTA and FQGNSA. CDR3 bases: TGTGCCAGCAGCCCAACGGCTTTTAGCGGGAGGCGCGCCTACAATGAGCAGTTCTTC. This gives the protein CASSPTAFSGRRAYNEQFF.

This clone was seen a few times. V and J are TRBV25-1 and TRBJ2-7; possible D gene TRBD2, 7 bases. The CDR3 totals 15 residues. The V gene's germline CDR1 is MGHDK and CDR2 SYGVNS. V dropped 5 bases and J dropped 1 base, with 15 bases sitting between them. Written as DNA, the CDR3 is TGTGCCAGCAGTCCGGGCGGGGGCTGGTCCTACGAGCAGTACTTC. Encoded protein: CASSPGGGWSYEQYF.

The V and J genes are TRBV19 and TRBJ1-2; possible D gene TRBD1, 5 bases. V was cut by 1 base and J by 3 bases, with 9 bases left in between. The CDR3 contains 14 residues. Germline V lookup: CDR1 LNHDA, CDR2 SQIVND (reference sequence). The DNA for the CDR3 is TGTGCCAGTAGTATAGGGGGCTCACACTATGGCTACACCTTC. Its translation: CASSIGGSHYGYTF. The variable domain in full, completed from reference TRBV19 and TRBJ1-2, reads DGGITQSPKYLFRKEGQNVTLSCEQNLNHDAMYWYRQDPGQGLRLIYYSQIVNDFQKGDIAEGYSVSREKKESFPLTVTSAQKNPTAFYLCASSIGGSHYGYTFGSGTRLTVV.

This clone was counted only a few times. V usage is TRBV20-1 and J usage is TRBJ2-1, with D uncertain. CDR1 and CDR2 (germline): DFQATT, SNEGSKA (reference sequence). The CDR3 contains 10 residues. For the CDR3, the DNA is TGCAGGGAAAGACTCAATGAGCAGTTCTTC. Its translation: CRERLNEQFF.

This clone has only a few counts. The chain links TRBV11-2 to TRBJ1-5, with 10 bases identical to TRBD1. The CDR3 length is 15 residues. Germline CDR1 and CDR2: SGHAT and FQNNGV. Trimming took 3 bases from V and 6 from J; bases not matched to a gene: 5. Here the CDR3 DNA reads TGTGCCAGCAGCTTGGGGACAGGGGAGAGTCAGCCCCAGCATTTT. This translates into CASSLGTGESQPQHF.

The V and J genes are TRBV6-6 and TRBJ2-3, with unresolved D. Germline CDR1 MNHNY, CDR2 SVGAGI (reference sequence). The CDR3 runs to 14 residues. The V end lost 0 bases, the J end lost 4 bases, and 8 bases lay between the germline ends. CDR3 nucleotide sequence: TGTGCCAGCAGTTACTCGTTTCTCGCAGATACGCAGTATTTT. It is translated as CASSYSFLADTQYF.

This clone was counted between two and nine times. J is TRBJ2-6 and V is TRBV30; D uncertain. V was pared by 0 bases and J by 0 bases, with 6 bases between. Germline CDR1 is GTSNPN and CDR2 is SVGIG (reference sequence). This CDR3 is built from 15 residues. CDR3 loop: CAWSVIISGANVLTF. CDR3 sequence (DNA): TGTGCCTGGAGTGTAATCATCTCTGGGGCCAACGTCCTGACTTTC.

The chain employs TRBV7-2 and TRBJ1-4; 7 bases align to TRBD1. This CDR3 contains 14 residues. Germline trimming cut 1 base from V and 8 bases from J; bases unmatched to any gene: 4. Germline loops: CDR1 SGHTA, CDR2 FQGNSA. For the CDR3, the DNA is TGTGCCAGCAGCTTAGGAGGGGGCCTGGAAAAACTGTTTTTT. Amino acids: CASSLGGGLEKLFF.

J is TRBJ2-1 and V is TRBV7-9; 7 bases map to TRBD2. This CDR3 contains 14 residues. V gave up 2 bases and J gave up 7 bases; unmatched junction bases: 5. Germline CDR1 and CDR2: SEHNR and FQNEAQ (reference sequence). Here the CDR3 DNA reads TGTGCCAGCAGCTTAATAAGGGGAGGGAATGAGCAGTTCTTC. It codes for CASSLIRGGNEQFF. The full variable domain, in which reference TRBV7-9 and TRBJ2-1 provide the parts outside the CDR3, is DTGVSQNPRHKITKRGQNVTFRCDPISEHNRLYWYRQTLGQGPEFLTYFQNEAQLEKSRLLSDRFSAERPKGSFSTLEIQRTEQGDSAMYLCASSLIRGGNEQFFGPGTRLTVL.

This clone was seen only a few times. The chain is built from TRBV18 and TRBJ1-1; D unresolved. This CDR3 spans 11 amino acids. Trimming pared 6 bases from V and 1 base from J, leaving 3 bases between. Germline V gene lookup returns CDR1 KGHSH and CDR2 LQKENI. The CDR3 DNA reads TGTGCCAGCTCGGCGAACACTGAAGCTTTCTTT. It yields the protein CASSANTEAFF. Full variable domain (rest looked up from reference TRBV18 and TRBJ1-1): NAGVMQNPRHLVRRRGQEARLRCSPMKGHSHVYWYRQLPEEGLKFMVYLQKENIIDESGMPKERFSAEFPKEGPSILRIQQVVRGDSAAYFCASSANTEAFFGQGTRLTVV.

The CDR3 DNA follows: TGTGCCAGCAGAGCCTCGGGACAGTACTACGAGCAGTACTTC. Amino acid sequence: CASRASGQYYEQYF. This chain links TRBV6-1 with TRBJ2-7; TRBD1 aligns across 7 bases. Unmatched junction bases numbered 8, after V lost 6 bases and J lost 3 bases. The germline gives CDR1 MNHNS, CDR2 SASEGT. The CDR3 has 14 residues.

Points on this clone: A read error may be the cause here, since a much bigger clone is one base away. The chain has TRBV11-2 and TRBJ1-1; D is uncertain. The CDR3 length is 13 residues. The germline CDR1 and CDR2 sequences are SGHAT and FQNNGV. Deletions cut 1 base from V and 1 base from J, with 4 bases between. The CDR3 region has the DNA TGTGCCAGCAGCTTAGGACAGAACACTGAAGCTTTCTTT. The encoded protein is CASSLGQNTEAFF.

This clone was seen ten or more times. The V call is TRBV12-5, the J call TRBJ2-5; D might be TRBD2 (5 bases). CDR3 size: 12 residues. Trimming took 1 base from V and 5 from J, leaving 5 bases between them. Germline V gives CDR1 LGHNT, CDR2 FRNRAP. CDR3 protein: CASGLERETQYF. In DNA, the CDR3 is TGTGCTAGTGGTTTGGAGCGGGAGACCCAGTACTTC.

In its sample, this clone was seen a few times. The chain employs TRBV5-1 and TRBJ2-1; 7 nucleotides line up with TRBD1. This CDR3 comprises 14 residues. Trimming at V came to 6 bases and at J to 5 bases, leaving 8 bases not matched to a gene. From germline, CDR1 is SGHRS and CDR2 YFSETQ. The CDR3 DNA is TGCGCCAGCAAGACAGGGCAAGTTCACAATGAGCAGTTCTTC. Amino acid sequence: CASKTGQVHNEQFF.